Presented here are 19 T cell receptor beta chains from one specimen sequenced in a study of T-cell reconstitution after alpha-beta-depleted transplantation in children. Unique molecular identifiers tagged the TCRbeta library. TCRdb recomputed calls from the PCR reads with MiXCR, one row per CDR3 protein. The repertoire holds 250,000 to 350,000 distinct CDR3 sequences, roughly 9.5% seen once, with about 9.5% in the top ten. The source was PBMCs from the stem cell graft donor, collected from the stem cell graft. These TCRs come from a human donor who donated a stem cell graft to a child with SCID.

The genes are TRBV21-1 and TRBJ2-5; the table's TRBD1 call for D was not verified on the DNA. TRBV21-1 is deemed a pseudogene. The CDR3 is 18 amino acids. The CDR3 DNA sequence: TGTGCCAGCAGCAAAAAAGGTGGGGTACGATGGGGCGTAGAGACCCAGTACTTC. Its protein product is CASSKKGGVRWGVETQYF.

This chain joins TRBV27 and TRBJ2-3; TRBD1 aligns across 8 bases. The V segment lost 6 bases and the J segment 4 bases; nucleotides outside the gene matches: 9. Per the germline V gene, CDR1 is MNHEY and CDR2 is SMNVEV (reference sequence). This CDR3 is built from 15 residues. The CDR3 sequence is CASRPRQGSSDTQYF. The CDR3 DNA reads as TGTGCCAGCAGACCCAGACAGGGGTCCTCAGATACGCAGTATTTT.

This clonotype was counted at least ten times. The V and J genes are TRBV10-3 and TRBJ1-1, with D hard to call. The CDR3 contains 13 residues. Trimming took off 10 bases at V and 0 bases at J, with 12 bases between the two ends. Per germline, CDR1 ENHRY and CDR2 SYGVKD. The CDR3: CATATGLNTEAFF. CDR3 bases: TGTGCCACGGCCACTGGATTGAACACTGAAGCTTTCTTT.

The J gene is TRBJ2-1, the V gene TRBV5-8; TRBD1 aligns across 8 bases. The ends lost 3 bases at V and 4 bases at J; junction bases unmatched: 6. CDR1 SGHTS and CDR2 YDEGEE come from the germline V gene. The length of the CDR3 is 15 residues. In nucleotides, the CDR3 is TGTGCCAGCAGCTCCACAGGGGGGTTTTACAATGAGCAGTTCTTC. Its translation is CASSSTGGFYNEQFF.

This sequence joins TRBV19 and TRBJ1-1, with 8 positions matching TRBD1. The ends lost 5 bases at V and 6 bases at J; junction bases unmatched: 5. Germline V gene data show CDR1 as LNHDA and CDR2 as SQIVND (reference sequence). The CDR3 contains 13 residues. DNA of the CDR3: TGTGCCAGTAGTCCCAGGGGGCTGGCTGAAGCTTTCTTT. Amino acids: CASSPRGLAEAFF.

The chain carries TRBV7-9 and TRBJ1-2; D possibly corresponds to TRBD1 (5 bases). The CDR3 has 12 amino acids. Germline-derived CDR1 and CDR2 are SEHNR and FQNEAQ (reference sequence). V lost 8 bases and J lost 11, with 18 bases in between. CDR3 amino acids: CASGDFKGEYTF. The CDR3 bases are TGTGCCAGCGGAGACTTTAAAGGGGAGTACACCTTC.

The J gene is TRBJ2-1, the V gene TRBV20-1; the match to TRBD2 covers 12 bases. The CDR3 extends over 15 amino acids. V shed 3 bases and J 7 bases; nucleotides not matched to a gene: 7. From germline, CDR1 is DFQATT and CDR2 SNEGSKA (reference sequence). CDR3 in amino acids: CSARPSGGAKNEQFF. CDR3 nucleotides: TGCAGTGCTAGGCCTAGCGGGGGGGCGAAAAATGAGCAGTTCTTC.

The chain links TRBV10-3 to TRBJ2-5; D remains ambiguous. Per germline, CDR1 ENHRY and CDR2 SYGVKD. V was clipped by 5 bases and J by 2 bases, with 12 bases between them. CDR3 length: 14 amino acids. CDR3: CAISHVVKQETQYF. CDR3 sequence (DNA): TGTGCCATCAGTCATGTCGTCAAGCAAGAGACCCAGTACTTC.

V gene TRBV20-1 combines with J gene TRBJ2-7, with TRBD1 matching over 8 bases. The J segment lost 2 bases and the V segment lost 5 bases, leaving 14 bases of the junction unmatched. The CDR3 sequence is 16 residues long. Germline V CDR1 and CDR2: DFQATT, SNEGSKA (reference sequence). The CDR3 DNA reads as TGCAGTGCTGCACGATCCGGGACAGGAGTCGCCTACGAGCAGTACTTC. This gives the protein CSAARSGTGVAYEQYF.

This clonotype was observed at least ten times. This chain joins TRBV12-3 or TRBV12-4 and TRBJ1-4, with unresolved D. CDR3 length equals 13 residues. The V end lost 4 bases, the J end lost 0 bases, and 3 bases lay between the germline ends. The CDR3 DNA reads as TGTGCCAGCAGTTCGACAACTAATGAAAAACTGTTTTTT. Its protein is CASSSTTNEKLFF.

As for this clonotype: A single base separates this from a much larger clone, so it may be a read error. The chain combines TRBV7-2 with TRBJ2-3; either TRBD1 or TRBD2 may fit D (5 bases each). This CDR3 has 14 amino acids. Trimming cost V 4 bases and J 4 bases, with 12 bases left between them. CDR1 and CDR2 from the germline V gene are SGHTA and FQGNSA. Here the CDR3 DNA reads TGTGCCAGCAGCTACGGGACGAGCTCAGATACGCAGTATTTT. Its protein is CASSYGTSSDTQYF.

Ten or more counts support this clonotype. The V gene is TRBV28, the J gene TRBJ1-2; D perhaps matches TRBD1 (6 bases). V lost 7 bases and J lost 5, with 17 bases in between. CDR3 length: 14 residues. Germline values: CDR1 MDHEN, CDR2 SYDVKM. The CDR3 loop is CASTSLGGKYGYTF. The CDR3, as DNA: TGTGCCAGCACCTCCCTAGGGGGGAAGTATGGCTACACCTTC.

This clonotype was detected many times. The J gene is TRBJ2-7, the V gene TRBV12-3 or TRBV12-4; D not certain. The CDR3 contains 14 residues. Between the trimmed V and J ends, which lost 1 base and 2 bases, there was a span of 9 bases. The CDR3 nucleotides are TGTGCCAGCAGTTTAGGGGATCAGACCTACGAGCAGTACTTC. Its translation: CASSLGDQTYEQYF.

The chain is built from TRBV25-1 and TRBJ2-6, with D perhaps TRBD1 (6 bases). V was pared by 4 bases and J by 0 bases, with 7 bases between. The germline CDR1 and CDR2 sequences are MGHDK and SYGVNS. The CDR3 sequence is 15 residues long. CDR3 sequence: CASSADSSGANVLTF. The CDR3 coding sequence is TGTGCCAGCAGTGCGGACAGCTCTGGGGCCAACGTCCTGACTTTC.

In its sample, this clonotype was seen many times. The J gene is TRBJ1-5, the V gene TRBV27; 11 bases agree with TRBD1. After removal of 9 bases from V and 8 bases from J, the junction contained 9 bases not matched to a gene. The CDR3 extends over 14 amino acids. CDR1 and CDR2 from the germline V gene are MNHEY and SMNVEV (reference sequence). Here the CDR3 reads CARQKDRGLKPQHF. The CDR3 DNA reads as TGTGCCAGACAGAAGGACAGGGGGCTGAAGCCCCAGCATTTT.

This clonotype was observed a few times. Here the CDR3 DNA reads TGCGCCAGCAGCTTCAGTGTGACTGGCGCCTCTGAAAAACTGTTTTTT. It codes for CASSFSVTGASEKLFF. V gene TRBV5-1 combines with J gene TRBJ1-4, with D unclear. From germline, CDR1 is SGHRS and CDR2 YFSETQ. The V end lost 2 bases, the J end lost 7 bases, and 18 bases lay between the germline ends. The CDR3 loop spans 16 amino acids.

This clonotype was recorded a few times. This chain links TRBV12-3 or TRBV12-4 with TRBJ2-1, with D unclear. CDR3 length: 13 amino acids. Trimming left V 10 bases short and J 2 bases short, with 12 bases between. DNA of the CDR3: TGTGCCACCACGGCTAGGGCCTACAATGAGCAGTTCTTC. Its translation: CATTARAYNEQFF.

This clonotype was seen a handful of times. Sequence at one end of the junction differs from germline and may be a read error. The rearrangement uses TRBV7-7 and TRBJ1-6; D is unclear. Germline V gene sequence: CDR1 SSHAT, CDR2 FNYEAQ (reference sequence). The CDR3 contains 10 residues. The chain's CDR3 is CASSLFGGTF. DNA of the CDR3: TGTGCCAGCAGCTTGTTCGGTGGCACCTTT.

Only a few counts were recorded for this clonotype. The gene calls are TRBV13 and TRBJ2-7; 8 positions match TRBD1. The CDR3 has 18 amino acids. Germline CDR1 reads PRHDT; CDR2 reads FYEKMQ (reference sequence). The J segment lost 2 bases and the V segment lost 5 bases, leaving 17 bases of the junction unmatched. CDR3 in amino acids: CASSTLTGVQPRTYEQYF. The CDR3 DNA follows: TGTGCCAGCAGCACGTTGACAGGGGTCCAGCCCCGTACCTACGAGCAGTACTTC.